This T cell receptor (beta chain) was profiled in a study of T cells after yellow fever vaccination. As regards this clonotype: An end of the junction differs from the germline gene, which may be a read error.

The CDR3 length is 15 residues. CDR1 is ENHRY and CDR2 is SYGVKD in the germline V gene. Making TCR cDNA involved 5'RACE template switching, which added UMIs and a universal primer site. TCRdb independently ran MiXCR on the 5' RACE reads; one entry per CDR3 protein. This table holds 450,000 to 550,000 distinct CDR3 sequences, 20% to 25% found once. Sequencing used PBMCs, obtained roughly 23 days after the first yellow fever vaccination. The V gene is TRBV10-3, the J gene TRBJ2-2; 11 nucleotides align to TRBD1. The clonotype was recovered from a man aged 18 to 35 who received the YFV17D yellow fever vaccine. CDR3: CAIRDRGPNTGEPFF. The DNA for the CDR3 is TGTGCCATCAGGGACAGGGGGCCGAACACCGGGGAGCCGTTTTTT.